This T cell receptor (beta chain) was captured by sequencing in a study of blood T cell repertoires in COVID-19. The wider study: Some COVID-19 samples were acute and others convalescent; all came from the United States, Italy and Spain. Sources were T cells, B-cell-depleted T cells, or PBMCs; the material itself was cDNA or gDNA.

The V segment lost 0 bases and the J segment 4 bases; nucleotides outside the gene matches: 8. There are 16 residues in the CDR3. Germline CDR1 reads SGHRS; CDR2 reads YFSETQ. As handled by the study authors: It was from reference gene primer amplification that nucleated cell counts were estimated. Assay used: immunoSEQ multiplex PCR; TCRdb lists only in-frame clones, some missing. The DNA gave D and trimming, while V, J and clone size come from that table. Here the sample spans 100,000 to 150,000 clones, 85% being singletons. The rearrangement uses TRBV5-1 and TRBJ1-2; TRBD1 matches at 8 bases. The TCR comes from a man older than 75 with active or convalescent COVID-19. Material: peripheral blood. In DNA form, the CDR3 reads TGCGCCAGCAGCTTGGACGGAGCAGGGGGCGGCTATGGCTACACCTTC. Its translation is CASSLDGAGGGYGYTF.